The sequence of this T cell receptor (beta chain) was determined in a study of blood T cells in healthy people across ages. The V and J ends lost 5 bases and 8 bases respectively, with 19 bases between them. Germline V gene sequence: CDR1 SGHTA, CDR2 FQGTGA. This CDR3 contains 15 residues. A second PCR, run for about 7 to 12 cycles, used a sample-barcoded 5' primer plus a J-beta primer mix. TCRdb itself ran the 5' RACE reads through MiXCR, one entry per CDR3 protein. This table holds approximately 810,000 distinct CDR3 sequences, under 40% found once. Total RNA was isolated from each sample in quantities of at least 6 micrograms.

What was sequenced was blood. This sequence originates from a man between 18 and 29 years old in good health. The chain combines TRBV7-3 with TRBJ2-1; D assignment may be TRBD1 or TRBD2 (5 bases each). CDR3: CASSKQGRGADEQFF. Here the CDR3 DNA reads TGTGCCAGCAGCAAGCAAGGAAGAGGGGCTGATGAGCAGTTCTTC.